This T cell receptor beta chain was retrieved from a study of spatial heterogeneity in lung cancer. This clonotype was found many times. The antigen is undetermined. The length of the CDR3 is 13 residues. V lost 8 bases and J lost 7, with 14 bases in between. CDR1 and CDR2 (germline): MDHEN, SYDVKM. TCRdb re-called the 5' RACE reads through MiXCR, storing one row per CDR3 protein. The table includes some 100,000 distinct CDR3 sequences, approximately 4% detected once. Findings and caveats of the study: Counts that tracked tumor mutation counts were those of expanded intratumoral alpha and beta TCRs. Expanded TCRs that were ubiquitous or regional had counts tracking ubiquitous and regional nonsynonymous mutations, respectively. Sequencing reached an estimated coverage of tumor T cells that was only roughly 7% for alpha chains and 11% to 15% for beta chains.

Indicated time point: sample taken at primary tumor resection. The donors comprised approximately 75 untreated early-stage non-small cell lung cancer patients. The authors sequenced whole RNA from tumor, nontumor lung or frozen PBMC without sorting. Sample: lung tumor tissue, taken at surgery. This TCR was sampled from a male donor with early-stage non-small cell lung cancer. The J gene is TRBJ2-2, the V gene TRBV28; D is unresolved. As DNA, the CDR3 is TGTGCCAGCCTCCAGTACCTCCGCGGGGAGCTGTTTTTT. It translates to CASLQYLRGELFF. The full variable domain, in which reference TRBV28 and TRBJ2-2 provide the parts outside the CDR3, is DVKVTQSSRYLVKRTGEKVFLECVQDMDHENMFWYRQDPGLGLRLIYFSYDVKMKEKGDIPEGYSVSREKKERFSLILESASTNQTSMYLCASLQYLRGELFFGEGSRLTVL.